The 17 T cell receptor beta chains below all came from one sample that was sequenced in a study of shared T cell receptors in the human thymus. Libraries were prepared by immunoSEQ multiplex PCR; TCRdb keeps only in-frame clonotypes and omits some of them. This repertoire shows about 730,000 clones, 70% to 90% found once; its top ten account for 0.008% to 0.011%. The sample was also reused in another study, on human thymus T cells.

Sequenced material: thymocytes. The origin of the receptors is a girl under three years old with a congenital heart defect.

V gene TRBV4-1 combines with J gene TRBJ2-4; maybe TRBD2 (5 bases). The germline V and J ends were trimmed by 2 bases and 9 bases, with 14 bases remaining between them. There are 14 residues in the CDR3. The germline V gene has CDR1 MGHRA and CDR2 YSYEKL. CDR3 sequence reads: CASSQPGLASIQYF. The CDR3 DNA follows: TGCGCCAGCAGCCAACCCGGACTCGCAAGCATTCAGTACTTC.

The rearrangement joins TRBV7-9 to TRBJ1-3, with TRBD1 identical over 7 bases. This CDR3 has 17 residues. Germline V gives CDR1 SEHNR, CDR2 FQNEAQ (reference sequence). V shed 5 bases and J 1 base; nucleotides not matched to a gene: 11. Here the CDR3 reads CASSPLEGAPSGNTIYF. CDR3 DNA: TGTGCCAGCAGCCCCCTTGAGGGGGCCCCGTCTGGAAACACCATATATTTT.

The chain employs TRBV12-5 and TRBJ1-5; unclear D gene. Germline values: CDR1 LGHNT, CDR2 FRNRAP. V shed 4 bases and J shed 4 bases, with 23 bases lying between them. This CDR3 has 18 amino acids. The DNA for the CDR3 is TGTGCTAGTGGTTCCAATGCTCCTCCAAAGCCCCCAAATCAGCCCCAGCATTTT. It codes for CASGSNAPPKPPNQPQHF.

This rearrangement joins TRBV11-2 to TRBJ2-2; 9 bases fit TRBD1. In germline, CDR1 is SGHAT, CDR2 FQNNGV. The CDR3 extends over 17 amino acids. V was pared by 1 base and J by 5 bases, with 8 bases of the junction left unmatched. The CDR3 here is CASSLAAPGQGTGELFF. The CDR3 DNA reads as TGTGCCAGCAGCTTAGCCGCGCCGGGACAGGGTACCGGGGAGCTGTTTTTT.

V is TRBV6-5 and J is TRBJ1-1; a possible D gene is TRBD1 (6 bases). The V end was cut by 0 bases, the J end by 8 bases, with 10 bases between. CDR1 and CDR2 (germline): MNHEY, SVGAGI. This CDR3 region has 13 residues. The DNA of the CDR3 is TGTGCCAGCAGTTACTCCCTGACAGGAGAAGCTTTCTTT. This encodes CASSYSLTGEAFF.

The V and J genes are TRBV7-2 and TRBJ2-1; weak D call: TRBD1 (5 bases). Trimming stripped 2 bases from V and 12 bases from J, with 14 bases between. CDR1 and CDR2 (germline): SGHTA, FQGNSA. This CDR3 region has 13 residues. In DNA, the CDR3 is TGTGCCAGCAGCTTACCGAGACAGTTTCGGCAGTTCTTC. Translating gives CASSLPRQFRQFF.

The chain is built from TRBV6-6 and TRBJ2-1; D is unresolved. Germline-derived CDR1 and CDR2 are MNHNY and SVGAGI (reference sequence). Between the trimmed V and J ends, which lost 6 bases and 2 bases, there was a span of 11 bases. This CDR3 spans 14 amino acids. The CDR3 region is CASSSLSPYNEQFF. DNA of the CDR3: TGTGCCAGCAGCTCTTTATCCCCCTACAATGAGCAGTTCTTC.

V gene TRBV7-9 combines with J gene TRBJ2-3; tentatively, D is TRBD2 (5 bases). Germline V CDR1 and CDR2: SEHNR, FQNEAQ (reference sequence). V was pared by 3 bases and J by 1 base, with 11 bases between. This CDR3 is built from 15 residues. The CDR3 here is CASSLHGNRTDTQYF. CDR3 nucleotide sequence: TGTGCCAGCAGCTTGCACGGGAACCGCACAGATACGCAGTATTTT. The full variable domain, with the rest looked up from reference TRBV7-9 and TRBJ2-3, is DTGVSQNPRHKITKRGQNVTFRCDPISEHNRLYWYRQTLGQGPEFLTYFQNEAQLEKSRLLSDRFSAERPKGSFSTLEIQRTEQGDSAMYLCASSLHGNRTDTQYFGPGTRLTVL.

V gene TRBV15 combines with J gene TRBJ2-7, with TRBD1 matching over 7 bases. V trimming: 3 bases; J trimming: 3 bases; junction bases outside the gene matches: 14. From germline, CDR1 is LNHNV and CDR2 YYDKDF (reference sequence). CDR3 length equals 17 residues. The CDR3: CATSSQSRQGPLYEQYF. Here the CDR3 DNA reads TGTGCCACCAGCAGTCAATCCCGACAGGGCCCGCTCTACGAGCAGTACTTC.

The J gene is TRBJ1-1, the V gene TRBV5-1; 7 positions match TRBD1. The CDR3 is made up of 18 amino acids. CDR1 is SGHRS, CDR2 YFSETQ, per germline. J gave up 0 bases and V 4 bases, and 15 bases lay outside the gene matches. The CDR3 reads CASSRLQGSTSMNTEAFF. CDR3 DNA: TGCGCCAGCAGCCGACTACAGGGGTCGACCTCCATGAACACTGAAGCTTTCTTT.

This rearrangement joins TRBV6-5 to TRBJ2-2; D gene unclear. Trimming removed 1 base from V and 2 bases from J, with 8 bases in between. The CDR3 is 15 residues long. Germline assignment: CDR1 MNHEY and CDR2 SVGAGI. The CDR3 coding sequence is TGTGCCAGCAGTTACTTGTACACCAACACCGGGGAGCTGTTTTTT. Encoded protein: CASSYLYTNTGELFF.

J is TRBJ1-1 and V is TRBV9; D gene uncertain. The length of the CDR3 is 16 residues. Germline V gives CDR1 SGDLS, CDR2 YYNGEE. With 0 bases removed from V and 4 bases from J, the gap between germline ends came to 16 bases. In DNA, the CDR3 is TGTGCCAGCAGCGTAGTACCTAGGGCGGGTGGCACTGAAGCTTTCTTT. As protein: CASSVVPRAGGTEAFF.

The rearrangement joins TRBV5-1 to TRBJ1-2, with a tentative D call TRBD1 (6 bases). The CDR3 is 15 amino acids. In germline, CDR1 is SGHRS, CDR2 YFSETQ. V lost 2 bases and J lost 4, with 15 bases in between. The CDR3 is CASSFSTRGIYGYTF. In nucleotides, the CDR3 is TGCGCCAGCAGCTTCTCGACAAGGGGGATCTATGGCTACACCTTC. The full variable domain, with the rest looked up from reference TRBV5-1 and TRBJ1-2, is KAGVTQTPRYLIKTRGQQVTLSCSPISGHRSVSWYQQTPGQGLQFLFEYFSETQRNKGNFPGRFSGRQFSNSRSEMNVSTLELGDSALYLCASSFSTRGIYGYTFGSGTRLTVV.

CDR3 residues: CASSFGEIFSGYTF. The CDR3 bases are TGCGCCAGCAGCTTTGGAGAGATTTTCAGTGGCTACACCTTC. The chain uses TRBV5-1 and TRBJ1-2; D remains unclear. The CDR3 loop spans 14 amino acids. Between the trimmed V and J ends, which lost 2 bases and 7 bases, there was a span of 15 bases. Germline V gene lookup returns CDR1 SGHRS and CDR2 YFSETQ.

This clone was picked up one time. The junction does not match germline at one end; this may be a read error. Distinct nucleotide sequences in the sample also encode this CDR3. The chain joins TRBV15 to TRBJ1-6, with TRBD1 identical over 7 bases. The CDR3 has 16 residues. Germline CDR1 and CDR2: LNHNV and YYDKDF (reference sequence). The CDR3 region has the DNA TGTGCCACCAGCAGTCAGGGGGGACACTTCTATTCCCCCCTCCACTTT. Amino acids: CATSSQGGHFYSPLHF.

V gene TRBV18 combines with J gene TRBJ2-2; unclear D gene. V was shortened by 4 bases and J by 1 base, with 13 bases between the two germline ends. CDR1 and CDR2 (germline): KGHSH, LQKENI. The CDR3 is made up of 16 amino acids. The CDR3 protein is CASSQNPLRNTGELFF. The CDR3, as DNA: TGTGCCAGCTCACAAAACCCCCTCAGGAACACCGGGGAGCTGTTTTTT.

J is TRBJ2-5 and V is TRBV6-6, with 10 bases lining up with TRBD2. CDR1 and CDR2 from the germline V gene are MNHNY and SVGAGI (reference sequence). The CDR3 is 14 residues long. Unmatched junction bases numbered 8, after V lost 8 bases and J lost 5 bases. The CDR3 sequence: CASGLAGVSETQYF. CDR3 DNA: TGTGCCAGCGGTCTAGCGGGGGTTTCGGAGACCCAGTACTTC.